The rows below give T cell receptor beta chains drawn from one sample of a study of human T cells and chemical hapten exposure. TCRdb re-called the RACE reads through MiXCR, storing one row per CDR3 protein. The table lists more than 80,000 distinct CDR3 sequences, about 10% of them singletons. Sequenced material: whole blood, taken in connection with sensitization to the hapten diphenylcyclopropenone (DPC). The source of these receptors is a woman aged 45-65 years with alopecia areata. Some clones in this sample may be carry-over from other donors' samples. Each CDR3 is given with its conserved first and last residue. A D gene is named only where the DNA matches it firmly. Clone size is stated in some rows and not others, as once, few, many or a class when expanded.

V gene	clone size	J gene	D gene	CDR3 protein	CDR3 DNA
TRBV5-1	-	TRBJ2-4	-	CASSPSGEAGNIQYF	TGCGCCAGCAGCCCGTCAGGGGAGGCCGGAAACATTCAGTACTTC
TRBV7-3	many	TRBJ1-2	-	CASSLTGREDSYTF	TGTGCCAGCAGCTTAACCGGCAGGGAGGATAGCTACACCTTC
TRBV7-8	few	TRBJ1-5	-	CASSTGTFNQPQHF	TGTGCCAGCAGCACCGGGACGTTCAATCAGCCCCAGCATTTT
TRBV20-1	many	TRBJ2-3	-	CSADESGDTQYF	TGCAGTGCCGACGAGTCGGGTGATACGCAGTATTTT
TRBV2	many	TRBJ2-7	-	CASTLKGSGEQYF	TGTGCCAGCACCTTGAAGGGGTCGGGCGAGCAGTACTTC
TRBV7-8	many	TRBJ2-1	-	CASSSPRALYNEQFF	TGTGCCAGCAGCTCCCCCCGGGCGCTCTACAATGAGCAGTTCTTC
TRBV6-5	few	TRBJ1-3	TRBD1	CASSPGRQGGNTIYF	TGTGCCAGCAGTCCAGGCCGACAGGGAGGAAACACCATATATTTT
TRBV7-6	many	TRBJ2-3	TRBD1	CASSSDRVGADTQYF	TGTGCCAGCAGTTCCGACAGGGTGGGTGCAGATACGCAGTATTTT
TRBV4-2	-	TRBJ2-7	TRBD2	CASSHTGTSYEQYF	TGTGCCAGCAGCCATACTGGGACTAGCTATGAGCAGTACTTC
TRBV12-3/TRBV12-4	many	TRBJ2-1	TRBD2	CASRNVISGSSDEQFF	TGTGCCAGCAGAAACGTTATTAGCGGGAGTTCGGATGAGCAGTTCTTC
TRBV11-2	-	TRBJ2-3	-	CASSPRAGYTDTQYF	TGTGCCAGCAGCCCACGAGCAGGCTACACAGATACGCAGTATTTT
TRBV9	-	TRBJ2-2	-	CASSVAVTTGELFF	TGTGCCAGCAGCGTAGCAGTGACCACCGGGGAGCTGTTTTTT
TRBV19	-	TRBJ2-5	-	CASSILAMAGVVETQYF	TGTGCCAGTAGTATCCTGGCTATGGCAGGGGTGGTTGAGACCCAGTACTTC
TRBV3-1	-	TRBJ2-7	-	CASSSPPPYEQYF	TGTGCCAGCAGCTCTCCTCCCCCTTACGAGCAGTACTTC
TRBV9	many	TRBJ1-1	-	CASSVDGQRAEAFF	TGTGCCAGCAGCGTAGATGGGCAGAGGGCTGAAGCTTTCTTT
TRBV6-2/TRBV6-3	few	TRBJ2-5	-	CASRGSVETQYF	TGTGCCAGCAGGGGGTCGGTGGAGACCCAGTACTTC
TRBV3-2	-	TRBJ2-1	-	CASSQRWNEQFF	TGTGCCAGCAGCCAAAGGTGGAATGAGCAGTTCTTC
TRBV20-1	-	TRBJ2-1	-	CSAPPGGNPRQFF	TGCAGTGCGCCCCCTGGGGGAAACCCGCGGCAGTTCTTC
TRBV5-8	many	TRBJ1-2	-	CASSLEGAYGYTF	TGTGCCAGCAGCTTGGAGGGAGCCTATGGCTACACCTTC
TRBV7-9	many	TRBJ1-4	-	CASSLSGVPTNEKLFF	TGTGCCAGCAGCCTCTCGGGAGTTCCAACTAATGAAAAACTGTTTTTT
TRBV7-2	few	TRBJ2-1	-	CASSLDPLLPPNNEQFF	TGTGCCAGCAGCTTAGACCCCTTACTACCACCTAACAATGAGCAGTTCTTC
TRBV20-1	-	TRBJ2-3	-	CSARDRQSYTDTQYF	TGCAGTGCTAGAGATCGCCAGTCATACACAGATACGCAGTATTTT
TRBV11-2	many	TRBJ1-5	TRBD1	CASSWDSRSNQPQHF	TGTGCCAGCAGCTGGGACAGCCGCTCAAATCAGCCCCAGCATTTT
TRBV24-1	-	TRBJ2-3	-	CATSDLLRPDTQYF	TGTGCCACCAGTGATTTGCTTCGACCAGATACGCAGTATTTT
TRBV7-9	many	TRBJ2-3	-	CASSFDGTDTQYF	TGTGCCAGCAGCTTCGACGGCACAGATACGCAGTATTTT
TRBV2	few	TRBJ2-1	TRBD2	CASSLTSGSHNEQFF	TGTGCCAGCAGCCTAACTAGCGGGAGCCACAATGAGCAGTTCTTC
TRBV29-1	few	TRBJ1-1	TRBD1	CSAPGQGESEAFF	TGCAGCGCCCCGGGACAGGGGGAATCTGAAGCTTTCTTT
TRBV12-3/TRBV12-4	few	TRBJ2-5	-	CASSFRPTASGETQYF	TGTGCCAGCAGTTTTCGGCCCACAGCCTCGGGGGAGACCCAGTACTTC
TRBV20-1	many	TRBJ2-3	TRBD2	CSAVGLAITDTQYF	TGCAGTGCCGTAGGACTAGCGATCACAGATACGCAGTATTTT
TRBV7-2	many	TRBJ2-5	TRBD2	CASSLAGLAGQETQYF	TGTGCCAGCAGCTTAGCGGGACTAGCGGGACAAGAGACCCAGTACTTC
TRBV3-1	few	TRBJ2-1	TRBD2	CASRPSGSLGEQFF	TGTGCCAGCAGACCTAGCGGGAGTTTAGGTGAGCAGTTCTTC
TRBV29-1	many	TRBJ1-1	-	CSVEETRGAFF	TGCAGCGTTGAAGAGACCCGTGGGGCTTTCTTT
TRBV12-5	-	TRBJ2-3	-	CASGSTEDTQYF	TGTGCTAGTGGTTCAACGGAAGATACGCAGTATTTT
TRBV10-2	many	TRBJ2-5	-	CASKGRETQYF	TGCGCCAGCAAAGGCCGGGAGACCCAGTACTTC
TRBV5-4	few	TRBJ1-1	-	CASSLVARQPIEAFF	TGTGCCAGCAGCTTGGTTGCGAGGCAACCCATTGAAGCTTTCTTT
TRBV29-1	few	TRBJ2-1	-	CSVGGRSSYNEQFF	TGCAGCGTCGGAGGGAGATCCAGCTACAATGAGCAGTTCTTC
TRBV6-2/TRBV6-3	many	TRBJ1-2	-	CASSRQVGANYGYTF	TGTGCCAGCAGTAGACAGGTCGGGGCTAACTATGGCTACACCTTC
TRBV6-5	many	TRBJ2-7	-	CASSLDKDSYEQYF	TGTGCCAGCAGTTTGGACAAGGACTCCTACGAGCAGTACTTC
TRBV7-8	many	TRBJ2-1	-	CASSFGKEQFF	TGTGCCAGCAGCTTCGGAAAGGAGCAGTTCTTC
TRBV20-1	few	TRBJ2-7	TRBD2	CSARAGLAGARDEQYF	TGCAGTGCTAGGGCCGGACTAGCGGGAGCTCGAGACGAGCAGTACTTC
TRBV6-5	many	TRBJ1-2	-	CASSFGGYGYTF	TGTGCCAGCAGTTTCGGTGGCTATGGCTACACCTTC
TRBV7-9	many	TRBJ2-1	TRBD2	CASSQTTSGSGRQFF	TGTGCCAGCAGCCAGACGACTAGCGGGAGCGGCCGGCAGTTCTTC
TRBV19	many	TRBJ2-1	-	CASTIRSGQLYNEQFF	TGTGCCAGTACCATCCGCTCCGGACAGCTTTACAATGAGCAGTTCTTC
TRBV6-2/TRBV6-3	-	TRBJ1-2	TRBD1	CASIIPGQVPYGYTF	TGTGCCAGCATCATTCCGGGACAGGTGCCCTATGGCTACACCTTC
TRBV27	few	TRBJ1-2	-	CASSFQGEGLYGYTF	TGTGCCAGCAGTTTCCAGGGAGAAGGTCTCTATGGCTACACCTTC
TRBV6-2/TRBV6-3	-	TRBJ2-7	-	CASSFAALSYEQYF	TGTGCCAGCAGTTTTGCAGCGCTTTCCTACGAGCAGTACTTC
TRBV29-1	many	TRBJ2-7	-	CSVRGSSYEQYF	TGCAGCGTCAGGGGAAGCTCCTACGAGCAGTACTTC
TRBV18	many	TRBJ1-6	-	CASSPYRPRIAPRGSPLHF	TGTGCCAGCTCACCCTACAGACCCCGGATCGCTCCGCGGGGTTCACCCCTCCACTTT
TRBV7-2	many	TRBJ2-5	-	CASSLRPLETQYF	TGTGCCAGCAGCCTAAGGCCTTTAGAGACCCAGTACTTC
TRBV5-1	many	TRBJ2-6	-	CASSGVSGANVLTF	TGCGCCAGCAGCGGAGTCTCTGGGGCCAACGTCCTGACTTTC
TRBV15	many	TRBJ1-5	-	CATSRRQVGVSNQPQHF	TGTGCCACCAGCAGAAGACAGGTGGGCGTTAGCAATCAGCCCCAGCATTTT
TRBV7-9	-	TRBJ1-5	TRBD1	CASSFSGQVDNQPQHF	TGTGCCAGCAGCTTCAGCGGACAGGTGGACAATCAGCCCCAGCATTTT
TRBV29-1	many	TRBJ2-7	-	CSVADGSYEQYF	TGCAGCGTTGCAGACGGGAGTTACGAGCAGTACTTC
TRBV11-3	-	TRBJ2-1	-	CASSLNRVNEQFF	TGTGCCAGCAGCTTAAACAGGGTTAATGAGCAGTTCTTC
TRBV29-1	few	TRBJ2-7	-	CSVARDGSSYEQYF	TGCAGCGTGGCCCGGGACGGAAGCTCCTACGAGCAGTACTTC